This section outlines one TCR beta chain sequence together with its context. The antigen is unknown. These data come from a study of molecular identifiers for immune sequencing clone quantification. Study information: Across replicate runs, RNA obtained from around 20,000 or 100,000 naive CD8 cells was divided into five, with four undergoing sequencing. Study findings and constraints: Barcode-sharing identical TCR molecules could underestimate highly expanded clone sizes.

Investigators produced naive CD8 libraries from 20,000 to 1,000,000 sorted cells, drawing on 10%, 30% or 50% RNA. This CDR3 is built from 16 residues. V shed 0 bases and J shed 6 bases, with 14 bases lying between them. Germline lookup yields CDR1 LGHDT and CDR2 YNNKEL (reference sequence). TCRdb analysed the PCR reads with MiXCR anew, one entry per CDR3 protein. The sample consists of hundreds of thousands of distinct CDR3 sequences, roughly 25% of them appearing once. Sequenced sample: naive CD8+ T cells from blood, with Jurkat cell RNA spiked in. Subset: FACS-sorted CD8+CD4-CCR7+CD45RA+ naive T cells. The chain has TRBV3-1 and TRBJ1-4, with D possibly matching TRBD1 (6 bases). The TCR originated in a human donor in good health. Some libraries in this study had Jurkat cell RNA spiked in. DNA for the CDR3: TGTGCCAGCAGCCAAGATACGGGGGGCAGTGATGAAAAACTGTTTTTT. Translation gives CASSQDTGGSDEKLFF. The full variable domain, completed using reference TRBV3-1 and TRBJ1-4, is DTAVSQTPKYLVTQMGNDKSIKCEQNLGHDTMYWYKQDSKKFLKIMFSYNNKELIINETVPNRFSPKSPDKAHLNLHINSLELGDSAVYFCASSQDTGGSDEKLFFGSGTQLSVL.